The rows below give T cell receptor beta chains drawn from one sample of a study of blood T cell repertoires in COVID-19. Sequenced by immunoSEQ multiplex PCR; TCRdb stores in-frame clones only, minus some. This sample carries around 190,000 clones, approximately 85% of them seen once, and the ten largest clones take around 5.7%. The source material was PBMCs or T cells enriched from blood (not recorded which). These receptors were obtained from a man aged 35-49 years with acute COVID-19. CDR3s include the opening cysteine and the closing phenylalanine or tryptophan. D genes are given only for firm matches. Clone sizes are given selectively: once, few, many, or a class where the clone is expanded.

CDR3aa: CASSFPGLAGAISYEQYF; CDR3nt: TGTGCCAGCAGCTTCCCGGGACTAGCGGGAGCCATCTCCTACGAGCAGTACTTC; abundance: .; d_gene: TRBD2; v_gene: TRBV7-2; j_gene: TRBJ2-7
CDR3aa: CASSRDWNTEAFF; CDR3nt: TGTGCCAGCAGTAGGGACTGGAACACTGAAGCTTTCTTT; abundance: .; d_gene: .; v_gene: TRBV25-1; j_gene: TRBJ1-1
CDR3aa: CASSLARDTSNSPLHF; CDR3nt: TGTGCCAGCAGTTTAGCCCGGGACACCTCTAATTCACCCCTCCACTTT; abundance: .; d_gene: .; v_gene: TRBV27; j_gene: TRBJ1-6
CDR3aa: CASSYSNKNTEAFF; CDR3nt: TGTGCCAGCAGTTACTCGAACAAAAACACTGAAGCTTTCTTT; abundance: .; d_gene: .; v_gene: TRBV6-5; j_gene: TRBJ1-1
CDR3aa: CASRTGSDSPLHF; CDR3nt: TGTGCCAGCAGAACAGGGTCGGATTCACCCCTCCACTTT; abundance: once; d_gene: .; v_gene: TRBV6-5; j_gene: TRBJ1-6
CDR3aa: CASSWTGGAYEQYF; CDR3nt: TGCGCCAGCAGCTGGACAGGGGGAGCCTACGAGCAGTACTTC; abundance: .; d_gene: TRBD1; v_gene: TRBV5-1; j_gene: TRBJ2-7
CDR3aa: CASSGETGGATNEKLFF; CDR3nt: TGTGCCAGCAGCGGGGAGACAGGGGGAGCAACTAATGAAAAACTGTTTTTT; abundance: .; d_gene: TRBD1; v_gene: TRBV7-9; j_gene: TRBJ1-4
CDR3aa: CASSGDSQEKLFF; CDR3nt: TGTGCCAGTAGTGGGGACAGCCAAGAAAAACTGTTTTTT; abundance: .; d_gene: TRBD1; v_gene: TRBV19; j_gene: TRBJ1-4
CDR3aa: CASSPAGQGPTYEQYF; CDR3nt: TGTGCCAGCAGCCCCGCTGGACAGGGGCCGACCTACGAGCAGTACTTC; abundance: once; d_gene: TRBD1; v_gene: TRBV9; j_gene: TRBJ2-7
CDR3aa: CASSSLGGIIADTQYF; CDR3nt: TGTGCCAGCAGTTCACTAGGCGGGATAATCGCGGATACGCAGTATTTT; abundance: .; d_gene: .; v_gene: TRBV28; j_gene: TRBJ2-3
CDR3aa: CALNRQAPNQPQHF; CDR3nt: TGTGCCCTAAACCGACAGGCGCCTAATCAGCCCCAGCATTTT; abundance: .; d_gene: .; v_gene: TRBV6-5; j_gene: TRBJ1-5
CDR3aa: CASSARLVTHNEQFF; CDR3nt: TGTGCCAGCAGCGCCCGACTAGTTACCCACAATGAGCAGTTCTTC; abundance: .; d_gene: .; v_gene: TRBV6-5; j_gene: TRBJ2-1
CDR3aa: CASSPRGRGIDTEAFF; CDR3nt: TGTGCCAGCAGCCCGAGAGGTCGGGGAATCGACACTGAAGCTTTCTTT; abundance: .; d_gene: .; v_gene: TRBV7-9; j_gene: TRBJ1-1